A selection of T cell receptor beta chains follows, all from one sample in a study of CD8 T cells in ankylosing spondylitis. Each CDR3 protein gets one entry after TCRdb re-called the 5' RACE reads with MiXCR. The data hold 500,000 to 650,000 distinct CDR3 sequences, with approximately 5.3% observed a single time. The sample was blood, either unsorted or a sorted T cell fraction (not recorded which). The receptors derive from a male donor with ankylosing spondylitis. The CDR3 runs from the conserved cysteine through the conserved F or W. The order of the fields is D gene, clone size, CDR3 length, J gene, V gene, CDR3 protein, CDR3 DNA. A D gene is named only where the DNA matches it firmly. Where a row states a size, it is once, few, many or the class of an expanded clone; other rows omit it.

- | many | 16 | TRBJ2-5 | TRBV20-1 | CSARGKYASKRETQYF | TGCAGTGCTAGAGGAAAGTACGCCTCAAAACGAGAGACCCAGTACTTC
TRBD1 | many | 14 | TRBJ2-7 | TRBV5-1 | CASSHRDSGGEQYF | TGCGCCAGCAGCCACCGGGACAGCGGTGGCGAGCAGTACTTC
TRBD2 | few | 16 | TRBJ2-5 | TRBV27 | CASSEAGAGGQETQYF | TGTGCCAGCAGTGAGGCGGGGGCGGGGGGCCAAGAGACCCAGTACTTC
TRBD1 | many | 15 | TRBJ2-5 | TRBV20-1 | CSARGDRDSQETQYF | TGCAGTGCTAGAGGTGACCGGGACAGCCAAGAGACCCAGTACTTC
TRBD1 | - | 16 | TRBJ1-3 | TRBV10-3 | CAISPHDRGVGNTIYF | TGTGCCATCAGCCCTCACGACAGGGGAGTTGGAAACACCATATATTTT
TRBD2 | few | 16 | TRBJ2-7 | TRBV7-2 | CASSLGVAGGKYEQYF | TGTGCCAGCAGCTTAGGCGTAGCGGGAGGGAAGTACGAGCAGTACTTC
- | few | 12 | TRBJ2-7 | TRBV20-1 | CSASRETYEQYF | TGCAGTGCTAGCCGGGAGACCTACGAGCAGTACTTC
TRBD2 | few | 19 | TRBJ2-7 | TRBV4-2 | CASSQAELAGGPSSYEQYF | TGTGCCAGCAGCCAAGCCGAACTAGCGGGGGGGCCAAGCTCCTACGAGCAGTACTTC
TRBD2 | few | 17 | TRBJ2-7 | TRBV7-2 | CASSSSGNLAGDDEQYF | TGTGCCAGCAGCTCCAGCGGAAACCTAGCGGGAGACGACGAGCAGTACTTC
- | many | 14 | TRBJ2-3 | TRBV6-1 | CASTLGGSTDTQYF | TGTGCCAGCACCCTTGGGGGAAGCACAGATACGCAGTATTTT
- | many | 14 | TRBJ2-3 | TRBV6-5 | CASSYGRSPDTQYF | TGTGCCAGCAGTTACGGGAGGTCGCCAGATACGCAGTATTTT
- | many | 16 | TRBJ1-3 | TRBV15 | CATSREMGVFGNTIYF | TGTGCCACCAGCAGAGAGATGGGGGTCTTCGGAAACACCATATATTTT
- | many | 17 | TRBJ1-6 | TRBV5-1 | CASSPIEGSTYNSPLHF | TGCGCCAGCAGCCCTATCGAGGGTAGCACCTATAATTCACCCCTCCACTTT
- | many | 12 | TRBJ1-2 | TRBV20-1 | CSGREGPYGYTF | TGCAGTGGGAGGGAGGGCCCCTATGGCTACACCTTC
- | many | 15 | TRBJ2-2 | TRBV3-1 | CASSQDPHPTGELFF | TGTGCCAGCAGCCAAGATCCTCACCCCACCGGGGAGCTGTTTTTT
- | few | 19 | TRBJ2-6 | TRBV6-5 | CASSYSTQGYSSGANVLTF | TGTGCCAGCAGTTACTCGACACAGGGCTACAGCTCTGGGGCCAACGTCCTGACTTTC
TRBD1 | many | 17 | TRBJ2-5 | TRBV28 | CASSSHGQGAVGETQYF | TGTGCCAGCAGTTCCCACGGACAGGGGGCTGTCGGCGAGACCCAGTACTTC
- | - | 13 | TRBJ2-5 | TRBV5-1 | CASSLYALETQYF | TGCGCCAGCAGCTTGTACGCGTTGGAGACCCAGTACTTC
TRBD2 | few | 13 | TRBJ2-5 | TRBV20-1 | CSASGLAGETQYF | TGCAGTGCTTCGGGACTAGCGGGTGAGACCCAGTACTTC
- | many | 13 | TRBJ1-4 | TRBV29-1 | CSVALSTGEKLFF | TGCAGCGTTGCGCTATCCACGGGTGAAAAACTGTTTTTT
TRBD2 | many | 16 | TRBJ2-7 | TRBV4-3 | CASSQGSGLADYEQYF | TGCGCCAGCAGCCAAGGGTCGGGACTAGCCGACTACGAGCAGTACTTC
TRBD1 | many | 13 | TRBJ2-3 | TRBV10-3 | CATLTGSTDTQYF | TGTGCCACCCTGACAGGGAGCACAGATACGCAGTATTTT
TRBD2 | many | 16 | TRBJ2-2 | TRBV7-6 | CASSASGGRVPGELFF | TGTGCCAGCAGCGCCTCGGGAGGTCGGGTCCCCGGGGAGCTGTTTTTT
TRBD1 | many | 13 | TRBJ1-2 | TRBV24-1 | CATSDWDSRGYTF | TGTGCCACCAGTGATTGGGACAGTCGCGGCTACACCTTC
- | many | 13 | TRBJ2-1 | TRBV20-1 | CSASPDPYNEQFF | TGCAGTGCTAGCCCTGACCCCTACAATGAGCAGTTCTTC
- | many | 13 | TRBJ2-3 | TRBV10-3 | CAISERVTDTQYF | TGTGCCATCAGTGAGCGGGTAACAGATACGCAGTATTTT